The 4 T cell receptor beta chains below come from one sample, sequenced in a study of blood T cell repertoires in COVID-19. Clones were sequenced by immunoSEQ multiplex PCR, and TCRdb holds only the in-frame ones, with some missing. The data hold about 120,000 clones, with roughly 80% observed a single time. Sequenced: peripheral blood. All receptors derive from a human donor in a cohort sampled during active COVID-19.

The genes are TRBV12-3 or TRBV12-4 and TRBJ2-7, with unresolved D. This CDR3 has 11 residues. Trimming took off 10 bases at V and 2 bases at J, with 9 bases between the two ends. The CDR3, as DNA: TGTGCCACCGCCCGGGCCTACGAGCAGTACTTC. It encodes CATARAYEQYF.

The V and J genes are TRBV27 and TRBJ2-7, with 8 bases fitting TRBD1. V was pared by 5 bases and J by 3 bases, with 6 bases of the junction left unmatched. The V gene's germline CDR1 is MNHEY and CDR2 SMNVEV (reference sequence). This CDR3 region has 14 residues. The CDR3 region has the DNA TGTGCCAGCAGTACTTCAGGGGGCGGCTACGAGCAGTACTTC. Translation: CASSTSGGGYEQYF.

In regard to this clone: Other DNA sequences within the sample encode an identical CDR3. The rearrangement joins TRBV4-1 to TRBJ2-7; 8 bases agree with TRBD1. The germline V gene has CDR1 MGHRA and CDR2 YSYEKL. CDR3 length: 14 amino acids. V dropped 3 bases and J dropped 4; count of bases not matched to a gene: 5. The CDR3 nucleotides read TGCGCCAGCAGCCAGAGGGACAGGTCTTACGAGCAGTACTTC. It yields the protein CASSQRDRSYEQYF.

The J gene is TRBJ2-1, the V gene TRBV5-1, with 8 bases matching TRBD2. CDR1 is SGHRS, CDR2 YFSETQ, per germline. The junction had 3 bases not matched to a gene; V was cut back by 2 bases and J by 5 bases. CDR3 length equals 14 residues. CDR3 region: CASSFSGTNNEQFF. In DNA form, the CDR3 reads TGCGCCAGCAGCTTTAGCGGGACCAACAATGAGCAGTTCTTC.